These 26 T cell receptor beta chains came from one sample sequenced in a study of T cells after posttransplantation cyclophosphamide. Sequenced by immunoSEQ multiplex PCR; TCRdb stores in-frame clones only, minus some. The sample shows roughly 40,000 clones, none of them appearing just once. Input material: PBMCs. These receptors all come from a woman in her forties or fifties in good health and a related stem cell transplant donor.

This clone was observed at least ten times. This sample includes further DNA sequences coding for the same CDR3. The CDR3 DNA reads as TGCGCCAGCAGCACACAGGGCACAGATACGCAGTATTTT. It encodes CASSTQGTDTQYF. The chain combines TRBV5-1 with TRBJ2-3; TRBD1 is a possible D gene (5 bases). This CDR3 is built from 13 residues. The germline V gene encodes CDR1 SGHRS and CDR2 YFSETQ. V lost 4 bases to trimming and J lost 1 base, with 7 bases between them.

This clone was found many times. This chain connects TRBV19 to TRBJ1-2; no clear D gene. Germline CDR1 and CDR2: LNHDA and SQIVND (reference sequence). This CDR3 is 15 amino acids long. Trimming removed 4 bases at V and 4 bases at J, with 16 bases between. DNA for the CDR3: TGTGCCAGTAGTAAGGGTGATCGACTACTCTATGGCTACACCTTC. This translates into CASSKGDRLLYGYTF.

This clone was counted only a few times. The V and J genes are TRBV25-1 and TRBJ2-7, with a tentative D call TRBD1 (6 bases). V dropped 6 bases and J dropped 1 base, with 13 bases sitting between them. Germline V gives CDR1 MGHDK, CDR2 SYGVNS. This CDR3 contains 14 residues. This chain's CDR3 is CASRDRQPSYEQYF. The CDR3 coding sequence is TGTGCCAGCAGGGACAGACAGCCTTCCTACGAGCAGTACTTC.

V gene TRBV18 combines with J gene TRBJ2-1; D is ambiguous. Trimming took off 6 bases at V and 6 bases at J, with 12 bases between the two ends. This CDR3 is built from 13 residues. The germline V gene encodes CDR1 KGHSH and CDR2 LQKENI. In DNA form, the CDR3 reads TGTGCCAGCTCGACTTCCTCGGGCAATGAGCAGTTCTTC. Its translation is CASSTSSGNEQFF.

This clone occurred a few times. This chain links TRBV18 with TRBJ1-2; the D is unclear. V shed 2 bases and J shed 7 bases, with 17 bases lying between them. This CDR3 spans 15 amino acids. CDR1 and CDR2 (germline): KGHSH, LQKENI. Written as DNA, the CDR3 is TGTGCCAGCTCACCATATCTTGGTGGATCGGGTGGCTACACCTTC. Translated, it gives CASSPYLGGSGGYTF.

The sample holds many counts of this clone. The chain couples TRBV5-1 to TRBJ2-5, with 16 positions matching TRBD2. There are 19 residues in the CDR3. V dropped 4 bases and J dropped 3; count of bases not matched to a gene: 12. The germline V gene has CDR1 SGHRS and CDR2 YFSETQ. The CDR3 DNA follows: TGCGCCAGCAGCCGTTGGGGACTAGCGGGGGGGCGAGAAAAAGAGACCCAGTACTTC. This encodes CASSRWGLAGGREKETQYF.

The chain recombines TRBV9 with TRBJ1-3; 7 bases match TRBD1. J gave up 0 bases and V 4 bases, and 16 bases lay outside the gene matches. The CDR3 totals 19 residues. Per the germline V gene, CDR1 is SGDLS and CDR2 is YYNGEE. The CDR3 loop reads CASSFRDRLYTDSGNTIYF. In DNA, the CDR3 is TGTGCCAGCAGCTTTAGGGACAGACTCTACACAGACTCTGGAAACACCATATATTTT.

This clone was seen repeatedly, ten times or more. The chain links TRBV4-2 to TRBJ1-3; D may be TRBD1 (5 bases). Trimming removed 4 bases from V and 1 base from J, with 8 bases in between. The CDR3 has 14 residues. The V gene's germline CDR1 is LGHNA and CDR2 YNFKEQ. In nucleotides, the CDR3 is TGTGCCAGCAGCCTCGGGGGATCTGGAAACACCATATATTTT. Amino acid sequence: CASSLGGSGNTIYF.

This clone was counted many times. This chain connects TRBV5-1 to TRBJ2-3; the match to TRBD1 covers 11 bases. CDR3 length: 15 residues. Trimming removed 1 base from V and 4 bases from J; junction bases left unmatched: 2. The V gene's germline CDR1 is SGHRS and CDR2 YFSETQ. The CDR3 loop reads CASSLRDRGADTQYF. CDR3 coding DNA: TGCGCCAGCAGCTTGAGGGACAGGGGGGCAGATACGCAGTATTTT.

This clone was seen repeatedly, ten times or more. This chain links TRBV5-1 with TRBJ1-1; D not certain. This CDR3 spans 13 amino acids. Trimming stripped 4 bases from V and 0 bases from J, with 7 bases between. Germline loops: CDR1 SGHRS, CDR2 YFSETQ. The CDR3 reads CASSADLNTEAFF. The CDR3 coding sequence is TGCGCCAGCAGCGCAGATCTGAACACTGAAGCTTTCTTT.

At least ten counts were recorded for this clone. The gene calls are TRBV5-6 and TRBJ1-1; 7 bases align to TRBD1. Germline V gene data show CDR1 as SGHDT and CDR2 as YYEEEE. The CDR3 contains 15 residues. Trimming at V came to 2 bases and at J to 1 base, leaving 5 bases not matched to a gene. The CDR3 coding sequence is TGTGCCAGCAGCTTACTCGGGACAGAGAACACTGAAGCTTTCTTT. As protein: CASSLLGTENTEAFF.

This clone was counted between two and nine times. The chain carries TRBV27 and TRBJ2-5; possibly TRBD1 for D (5 bases). TRBJ2-7 explains the end of the DNA better; the J call may be wrong. CDR1 is MNHEY and CDR2 is SMNVEV in the germline V gene (reference sequence). The CDR3 length is 14 residues. The CDR3 nucleotides read TGTGCCAGCAGTTTTGTAGGGGTTCTGAACGAGCAGTACTTC. The encoded protein is CASSFVGVLNEQYF.

Ten or more counts support this clone. J is TRBJ2-2 and V is TRBV7-6; TRBD1 is a possible D gene (5 bases). Germline lookup yields CDR1 SGHVS and CDR2 FNYEAQ. V shed 1 base and J shed 4 bases, with 7 bases lying between them. The CDR3 loop spans 14 amino acids. This CDR3 reads CASSLVQATGELFF. In DNA form, the CDR3 reads TGTGCCAGCAGCTTAGTACAGGCCACCGGGGAGCTGTTTTTT.

This clone was observed at least ten times. In nucleotides, the CDR3 is TGTGCCAGCAGCCACCGATCGGGTCAGTCCTATAATTCACCCCTCCACTTT. It codes for CASSHRSGQSYNSPLHF. This sequence joins TRBV5-5 and TRBJ1-6; D unclear. Trimming pared 4 bases from V and 1 base from J, leaving 15 bases between. The CDR3 is made up of 17 amino acids. Germline loops: CDR1 SGHKS, CDR2 YYEKEE (reference sequence).

In its sample, this clone was seen many times. The CDR3 bases are TGTGCCAGCAGTGAAGCCCCTAGGTACCCCGGACAGCCCCAGCATTTT. Translated, it gives CASSEAPRYPGQPQHF. V is TRBV6-1 and J is TRBJ1-5; unclear D gene. The CDR3 extends over 16 amino acids. V lost 0 bases and J 7 bases, leaving 16 bases between the germline ends. The germline V gene has CDR1 MNHNS and CDR2 SASEGT.

In its sample, this clone was seen many times. The chain carries TRBV28 and TRBJ2-7, with D maybe TRBD2 (5 bases). Germline V gene data show CDR1 as MDHEN and CDR2 as SYDVKM. Trimming pared 6 bases from V and 0 bases from J, leaving 15 bases between. This CDR3 has 15 residues. CDR3 sequence (DNA): TGTGCCAGCAGGTCGATTTGGACTGCCTCCTACGAGCAGTACTTC. Its protein product is CASRSIWTASYEQYF.

This clone was recorded many times. This chain connects TRBV19 to TRBJ1-2, with TRBD1 identical over 9 bases. The germline V gene encodes CDR1 LNHDA and CDR2 SQIVND (reference sequence). This CDR3 has 16 residues. J was trimmed by 7 bases and V by 3 bases; bases with no gene match: 12. The CDR3 here is CASSISLGTGNGGYTF. CDR3 sequence (DNA): TGTGCCAGTAGTATCTCCCTTGGGACAGGGAATGGTGGCTACACCTTC.

This clone was seen many times. This chain links TRBV28 with TRBJ1-2; perhaps TRBD1 as D (5 bases). The V end was cut by 7 bases, the J end by 4 bases, with 13 bases between. In germline, CDR1 is MDHEN, CDR2 SYDVKM. The CDR3 is 13 residues long. CDR3 sequence (DNA): TGTGCCAGCACCTACCTGGGGCTCTATGGCTACACCTTC. Amino acid sequence: CASTYLGLYGYTF.

This clone came up many times. This chain connects TRBV11-3 to TRBJ2-5; 8 bases fit TRBD2. Trimming cost V 3 bases and J 3 bases; bases outside gene matches: 3. Germline CDR1 and CDR2: SGHNT and YENEEA. The CDR3 length is 14 residues. In DNA form, the CDR3 reads TGTGCCAGCAGCTTGGGACTAGGTAAAGAGACCCAGTACTTC. Its translation is CASSLGLGKETQYF.

The chain links TRBV4-1 to TRBJ2-3; D perhaps matches TRBD2 (6 bases). Germline V lookup: CDR1 MGHRA, CDR2 YSYEKL. Trimming cost V 1 base and J 2 bases, with 19 bases left between them. CDR3 length: 18 residues. Written as DNA, the CDR3 is TGCGCCAGCAGCCAAGGTGTAACGCGGGGCAGGGCCACAGATACGCAGTATTTT. This translates into CASSQGVTRGRATDTQYF.

This clone was detected a few times. An end of the junction does not agree with germline; a read error may underlie this. CDR3 DNA: TGTGCCAGCAGCTTGCGGGGGACGGAAGAGGCCCAGTACTTC. Its protein is CASSLRGTEEAQYF. V usage is TRBV7-2 and J usage is TRBJ2-5; 7 bases are shared with TRBD2. Germline loops: CDR1 SGHTA, CDR2 FQGNSA. The CDR3 contains 14 residues.

This clone was observed at least ten times. The chain recombines TRBV6-4 with TRBJ1-1; D ambiguous. The germline V and J ends were trimmed by 6 bases and 1 base, with 9 bases remaining between them. The CDR3 loop spans 13 amino acids. CDR1 MRHNA and CDR2 SNTAGT come from the germline V gene. The CDR3 region has the DNA TGTGCCAGCAGCCAAACATCGAACACTGAAGCTTTCTTT. It yields the protein CASSQTSNTEAFF.

The chain has TRBV28 and TRBJ1-1; maybe TRBD1 (6 bases). In germline, CDR1 is MDHEN, CDR2 SYDVKM. The CDR3 length is 15 residues. The V gene lost 6 bases and the J gene lost 0 bases, with 14 bases spanning the gap. CDR3: CASRPPRGMNTEAFF. As DNA, the CDR3 is TGTGCCAGCAGACCCCCCAGGGGCATGAACACTGAAGCTTTCTTT.

This clone was seen at least ten times. The chain links TRBV4-2 to TRBJ2-2; 8 positions agree with TRBD1. Losses at the gene ends were 5 bases for V and 7 bases for J; bases not matched to a gene: 9. Germline V lookup: CDR1 LGHNA, CDR2 YNFKEQ. This CDR3 has 15 amino acids. The CDR3 spells CASSKAGGGVGELFF. The DNA of the CDR3 is TGTGCCAGCAGCAAGGCAGGGGGCGGCGTCGGGGAGCTGTTTTTT.

In its sample, this clone was seen many times. V gene TRBV6-5 combines with J gene TRBJ2-2; 10 bases match TRBD2. V was pared by 2 bases and J by 8 bases, with 5 bases of the junction left unmatched. Germline V gene data show CDR1 as MNHEY and CDR2 as SVGAGI. The CDR3 is 15 amino acids. CDR3 protein: CASSYKASGGGELFF. In DNA, the CDR3 is TGTGCCAGCAGTTACAAAGCTAGCGGGGGAGGGGAGCTGTTTTTT.

This clone was seen many times. Other DNA sequences in the same sample also yield this CDR3. V usage is TRBV5-1 and J usage is TRBJ2-7; no clear D gene. This CDR3 is built from 13 residues. Germline V gene data show CDR1 as SGHRS and CDR2 as YFSETQ. V lost 3 bases, J lost 0 bases, and 7 bases lay in between. The CDR3 sequence is CASSSDNSYEQYF. DNA for the CDR3: TGCGCCAGCAGCTCCGACAACTCCTACGAGCAGTACTTC.